The TCR beta chain described here comes from a study of T cells after yellow fever vaccination. TCRdb used MiXCR to reprocess the 5' RACE reads, holding one entry per CDR3 protein. The table has roughly 340,000 distinct CDR3 sequences, approximately 3.9% seen once; the top ten hold approximately 24%. With 3 bases clipped from V and 1 base from J, the junction kept 7 bases outside the gene matches. Per germline, CDR1 SGHTA and CDR2 FQGNSA. The CDR3 length is 16 residues. This clonotype occurred a few times. The rearrangement uses TRBV7-2 and TRBJ1-1; 8 bases align to TRBD1. The TCR originated in a young man who received the YFV17D yellow fever vaccine. Material: PBMCs, obtained 5 days after the yellow fever booster vaccination. The CDR3 coding sequence is TGTGCCAGCAGCTTTCAGGGGGCCCTCACGAACACTGAAGCTTTCTTT. Protein product: CASSFQGALTNTEAFF.